Listed here are 32 T cell receptor beta chains from one sample, sequenced in a study of shared T cell receptors in the human thymus. Only in-frame clones appear in the TCRdb table, and some are missing; sequencing was by immunoSEQ multiplex PCR. Among some 660,000 clones listed, about 89% were seen once. In addition, the sample was reused for a study of human thymus T cells.

Sample: thymocytes. The source of these receptors is a boy less than two years old with a congenital heart defect.

The V call is TRBV15, the J call TRBJ2-3; 8 bases align to TRBD2. Trimming at V came to 0 bases and at J to 1 base, leaving 6 bases not matched to a gene. The germline V gene encodes CDR1 LNHNV and CDR2 YYDKDF (reference sequence). The CDR3 is 17 residues long. CDR3 sequence (DNA): TGTGCCACCAGCAGAGATTACGCGGGAGGCGGCACAGATACGCAGTATTTT. Translating it yields CATSRDYAGGGTDTQYF.

Comments on this clone: One end of the junction fails to match germline, which may point to a read error. The chain is built from TRBV5-4 and TRBJ1-5, with 7 bases fitting TRBD1. Germline-derived CDR1 and CDR2 are SGHNT and YYREEE (reference sequence). This CDR3 region has 17 residues. For the CDR3, the DNA is TGTGCCAGGAGCTTCAATAGGGGGCGAGACGGCAATCAGCCCCAGCATTTT. Its translation is CARSFNRGRDGNQPQHF. The variable domain in full, completed from reference TRBV5-4 and TRBJ1-5, reads ETGVTQSPTHLIKTRGQQVTLRCSSQSGHNTVSWYQQALGQGPQFIFQYYREEENGRGNFPPRFSGLQFPNYSSELNVNALELDDSALYLCARSFNRGRDGNQPQHFGDGTRLSIL.

The chain combines TRBV11-3 with TRBJ2-7, with 7 bases matching TRBD1. The CDR3 spans 17 residues. From germline, CDR1 is SGHNT and CDR2 YENEEA. The V gene end was trimmed by 4 bases and the J gene end by 2 bases; junction bases not matched to a gene: 14. The CDR3 loop is CASSSNGTATNPYEQYF. The CDR3 DNA is TGTGCCAGCAGCTCAAACGGGACAGCCACAAACCCCTACGAGCAGTACTTC. Using reference TRBV11-3 and TRBJ2-7 for the parts outside the CDR3, the full variable domain is EAGVVQSPRYKIIEKKQPVAFWCNPISGHNTLYWYLQNLGQGPELLIRYENEEAVDDSQLPKDRFSAERLKGVDSTLKIQPAELGDSAVYLCASSSNGTATNPYEQYFGPGTRLTVT.

About this clone: Other DNA sequences in this specimen translate into the identical CDR3. The V gene is TRBV25-1, the J gene TRBJ2-7; maybe TRBD1 (5 bases). Germline loops: CDR1 MGHDK, CDR2 SYGVNS. V gave up 4 bases and J gave up 4 bases, with 17 bases separating them. The CDR3 runs to 15 residues. The CDR3 bases are TGTGCCAGCAGTGGGCTACAGGAGCTACCTTACGAGCAGTACTTC. Amino acids: CASSGLQELPYEQYF.

V usage is TRBV6-5 and J usage is TRBJ2-7, with 10 bases fitting TRBD2. CDR1 is MNHEY, CDR2 SVGAGI, per germline. The CDR3 is made up of 16 amino acids. Losses at the gene ends were 2 bases for V and 3 bases for J; bases not matched to a gene: 7. The chain's CDR3 is CASSYQTSGALYEQYF. DNA for the CDR3: TGTGCCAGCAGTTACCAAACTAGCGGGGCCCTCTACGAGCAGTACTTC.

V is TRBV30 and J is TRBJ1-1; TRBD1 matches at 10 bases. There are 14 residues in the CDR3. V gave up 0 bases and J gave up 6 bases; unmatched junction bases: 4. CDR1 is GTSNPN, CDR2 SVGIG, per germline (reference sequence). The CDR3 DNA sequence: TGTGCCTGGAGTGTCCAGACAGGGGGCCCTGAAGCTTTCTTT. It specifies CAWSVQTGGPEAFF.

As for this clone: This CDR3 fails to terminate in the conserved phenylalanine or tryptophan, so it likely reflects a read error. CDR3 loop: CASSSLQGLDNTEAFL. The CDR3 DNA is TGTGCCAGCAGCTCACTTCAGGGACTGGATAACACTGAAGCTTTCCTT. The chain employs TRBV7-8 and TRBJ1-1; D is perhaps TRBD1 (5 bases). Trimming left V 4 bases short and J 2 bases short, with 17 bases between. This CDR3 region has 16 residues. Germline-derived CDR1 and CDR2 are SGHVS and FQNEAQ.

The CDR3 reads CASSLGQGSEQYF. The CDR3 DNA sequence: TGTGCCAGCAGTTTGGGACAGGGGTCCGAGCAGTACTTC. V gene TRBV28 combines with J gene TRBJ2-7; 10 nucleotides align to TRBD1. V shed 3 bases, J shed 6 bases, and the junction held 2 bases outside the gene matches. The CDR3 runs to 13 residues. Looked up from germline, CDR1 is MDHEN and CDR2 is SYDVKM.

The genes are TRBV6-6 and TRBJ1-2; 8 bases map to TRBD1. Germline CDR1 reads MNHNY; CDR2 reads SVGAGI (reference sequence). This CDR3 is built from 12 residues. J was trimmed by 7 bases and V by 6 bases; bases with no gene match: 4. The CDR3 DNA reads as TGTGCCAGCAGGACAGGGGAGGGTGGCTACACCTTC. The encoded protein is CASRTGEGGYTF.

The rearrangement links TRBV28 to TRBJ1-2; 8 nucleotides match TRBD1. J gave up 8 bases and V 1 base, and 3 bases lay outside the gene matches. Looked up from germline, CDR1 is MDHEN and CDR2 is SYDVKM. The CDR3 totals 13 residues. The CDR3 DNA reads as TGTGCCAGCAGTTTATCCGACAGGGGCGGCTACACCTTC. Protein sequence: CASSLSDRGGYTF.

V usage is TRBV9 and J usage is TRBJ1-4, with no clear D. Germline V CDR1 and CDR2: SGDLS, YYNGEE. The CDR3 consists of 13 residues. V was trimmed by 2 bases and J by 5 bases, leaving 7 bases between them. The CDR3 region is CASSVGENEKLFF. CDR3 coding DNA: TGTGCCAGCAGCGTTGGGGAGAATGAAAAACTGTTTTTT.

The rearrangement links TRBV7-8 to TRBJ2-2; D might be TRBD2 (6 bases). CDR1 SGHVS and CDR2 FQNEAQ come from the germline V gene. CDR3 size: 18 residues. V was trimmed by 5 bases and J by 1 base, leaving 20 bases between them. The CDR3 DNA reads as TGTGCCAGCAGCCCATGGGTGGGTAGCGGCAGGAACACCGGGGAGCTGTTTTTT. Amino acid sequence: CASSPWVGSGRNTGELFF. Variable domain in full (rest from reference TRBV7-8 and TRBJ2-2): GAGVSQSPRYKVAKRGQDVALRCDPISGHVSLFWYQQALGQGPEFLTYFQNEAQLDKSGLPSDRFFAERPEGSVSTLKIQRTQQEDSAVYLCASSPWVGSGRNTGELFFGEGSRLTVL.

This chain links TRBV15 with TRBJ1-5; possible D gene TRBD1, 6 bases. Germline V gene sequence: CDR1 LNHNV, CDR2 YYDKDF (reference sequence). The CDR3 loop spans 14 amino acids. The V and J ends lost 0 bases and 5 bases respectively, with 8 bases between them. This CDR3 is CATSRDKGDQPQHF. DNA of the CDR3: TGTGCCACCAGCAGAGATAAGGGGGATCAGCCCCAGCATTTT.

The chain is built from TRBV14 and TRBJ2-2; possibly TRBD1 for D (6 bases). V was shortened by 4 bases and J by 8 bases, with 20 bases between the two germline ends. Germline V CDR1 and CDR2: SGHDN, FVKESK. CDR3 length: 16 residues. The CDR3 is CASSLHRDLSTGELFF. DNA of the CDR3: TGTGCCAGCAGCCTACACAGGGATCTCTCTACAGGGGAGCTGTTTTTT.

As to this clone: Germline and junction disagree at one end, which may indicate a read error. This chain links TRBV10-3 with TRBJ2-2; possible D gene TRBD2, 6 bases. The germline V gene has CDR1 ENHRY and CDR2 SYGVKD. The CDR3 runs to 13 residues. CDR3 region: CAIRRGDTEELFF. The CDR3 DNA is TGTGCCATCAGGCGGGGAGACACCGAGGAGCTGTTTTTT.

V usage is TRBV7-9 and J usage is TRBJ1-3, with unresolved D. The CDR3 spans 16 residues. Per the germline V gene, CDR1 is SEHNR and CDR2 is FQNEAQ (reference sequence). The V gene lost 2 bases and the J gene lost 4 bases, with 15 bases spanning the gap. For the CDR3, the DNA is TGTGCCAGCAGCTTACATGACAAACGAACGGGAAACACCATATATTTT. Translated, it gives CASSLHDKRTGNTIYF.

Of note for this clone: At the DNA level, this CDR3 is encoded by other sequences in the same sample as well. The DNA for the CDR3 is TGTGCCAGCAGCCCAGGGGGCAGCTCCTACGAGCAGTACTTC. Translation gives CASSPGGSSYEQYF. The chain links TRBV9 to TRBJ2-7, with 8 bases aligning to TRBD1. The CDR3 covers 14 residues. V trimming: 4 bases; J trimming: 0 bases; junction bases outside the gene matches: 3. Germline values: CDR1 SGDLS, CDR2 YYNGEE.

CDR3 sequence: CASSIRTGDDTQYF. CDR3 DNA: TGTGCCAGCAGCATACGGACAGGGGATGATACGCAGTATTTT. The V and J genes are TRBV9 and TRBJ2-3; 9 nucleotides agree with TRBD1. The CDR3 totals 14 residues. The germline gives CDR1 SGDLS, CDR2 YYNGEE. The V gene end was trimmed by 4 bases and the J gene end by 6 bases; junction bases not matched to a gene: 6.

The genes are TRBV6-1 and TRBJ2-1, with D possibly TRBD2 on 5 matching bases. There are 14 residues in the CDR3. V lost 7 bases and J lost 3, with 13 bases in between. Germline loops: CDR1 MNHNS, CDR2 SASEGT. This chain's CDR3 is CASKEVLFYNEQFF. The CDR3 DNA reads TGTGCCAGCAAGGAGGTGTTGTTCTACAATGAGCAGTTCTTC.

This clone was counted once. The V gene is TRBV9, the J gene TRBJ1-2; 11 nucleotides line up with TRBD1. The V gene's germline CDR1 is SGDLS and CDR2 YYNGEE. Trimming took 4 bases from V and 3 from J; bases not matched to a gene: 5. This CDR3 spans 15 amino acids. CDR3: CASSTGQGAHYGYTF. The DNA of the CDR3 is TGTGCCAGCAGCACCGGACAGGGGGCTCACTATGGCTACACCTTC.

The chain uses TRBV15 and TRBJ2-7; D gene unclear. From germline, CDR1 is LNHNV and CDR2 YYDKDF (reference sequence). The CDR3 covers 17 residues. Trimming stripped 1 base from V and 4 bases from J, with 20 bases between. The CDR3 sequence is CATSRVGEGRRRYEQYF. The CDR3 nucleotides are TGTGCCACCAGCAGAGTCGGCGAAGGTCGACGCAGGTACGAGCAGTACTTC. Full variable domain (rest looked up from reference TRBV15 and TRBJ2-7): DAMVIQNPRYQVTQFGKPVTLSCSQTLNHNVMYWYQQKSSQAPKLLFHYYDKDFNNEADTPDNFQSRRPNTSFCFLDIRSPGLGDTAMYLCATSRVGEGRRRYEQYFGPGTRLTVT.

In its sample, this clone was seen a few times. CDR3 region: CASSATVGSGNTIYF. The CDR3 DNA reads as TGTGCCAGCAGTGCGACAGTGGGCTCTGGAAACACCATATATTTT. The chain links TRBV25-1 to TRBJ1-3; TRBD1 might be the D (5 bases). Germline V CDR1 and CDR2: MGHDK, SYGVNS. The V gene lost 4 bases and the J gene lost 0 bases, with 10 bases spanning the gap. This CDR3 has 15 residues.

This chain uses TRBV13 with TRBJ2-7, with a tentative D call TRBD2 (6 bases). This CDR3 is built from 18 residues. Deletions cut 0 bases from V and 2 bases from J, with 20 bases between. The V gene's germline CDR1 is PRHDT and CDR2 FYEKMQ (reference sequence). The chain's CDR3 is CASSLGMFGGNATYEQYF. CDR3 nucleotides: TGTGCCAGCAGCTTAGGAATGTTCGGGGGAAACGCCACCTACGAGCAGTACTTC.

The V and J genes are TRBV5-4 and TRBJ2-1, with D maybe TRBD2 (6 bases). The V end was cut by 5 bases, the J end by 3 bases, with 18 bases between. This CDR3 comprises 16 residues. Per germline, CDR1 SGHNT and CDR2 YYREEE (reference sequence). In DNA form, the CDR3 reads TGTGCCAGCAGACGTTCCGGGGACTCAATCTACAATGAGCAGTTCTTC. Translating gives CASRRSGDSIYNEQFF.

The rearrangement joins TRBV6-5 to TRBJ2-1, with D perhaps TRBD2 (6 bases). The CDR3 has 16 residues. Trimming stripped 2 bases from V and 0 bases from J, with 11 bases between. The V gene's germline CDR1 is MNHEY and CDR2 SVGAGI. The CDR3 DNA is TGTGCCAGCAGTTACAGGGCGGGGAGCTCCTACAATGAGCAGTTCTTC. It is translated as CASSYRAGSSYNEQFF.

The chain uses TRBV30 and TRBJ2-7, with TRBD1 identical over 9 bases. The ends lost 4 bases at V and 6 bases at J; junction bases unmatched: 19. The CDR3 is 17 residues long. Germline CDR1 reads GTSNPN; CDR2 reads SVGIG (reference sequence). CDR3 region: CAWNGTGFQKIISEQYF. CDR3 DNA sequence: TGTGCCTGGAATGGGACAGGGTTCCAAAAAATTATCAGCGAGCAGTACTTC.

The chain carries TRBV10-3 and TRBJ1-4; D unresolved. Trimming pared 8 bases from V and 2 bases from J, leaving 15 bases between. The CDR3 totals 15 residues. Germline V gene sequence: CDR1 ENHRY, CDR2 SYGVKD. The DNA of the CDR3 is TGTGCCATCCCCGAAGGAGGTCTCACTAATGAAAAACTGTTTTTT. This gives the protein CAIPEGGLTNEKLFF.

In this sample, this clone turned up a few times. The CDR3 region has the DNA TGTGCCAGCAGCTTTCTGCCGGATCTGAGACGGGGAGACAATTCACCCCTCCACTTT. Protein sequence: CASSFLPDLRRGDNSPLHF. V and J are TRBV7-8 and TRBJ1-6, with unresolved D. The CDR3 contains 19 residues. Trimming left V 3 bases short and J 7 bases short, with 25 bases between. Germline V gene lookup returns CDR1 SGHVS and CDR2 FQNEAQ.

Only a few counts were recorded for this clone. The rearrangement joins TRBV2 to TRBJ2-1, with 11 bases that match TRBD1. The CDR3 contains 11 residues. The junction had 4 bases not matched to a gene; V was cut back by 6 bases and J by 15 bases. Germline assignment: CDR1 SNHLY and CDR2 FYNNEI. CDR3 sequence (DNA): TGTGCCAGCAGCTCCGGGACAGGGGGGTTCTTC. Its protein is CASSSGTGGFF.

The V call is TRBV5-1, the J call TRBJ2-7; D is undetermined. V lost 4 bases to trimming and J lost 5 bases, with 16 bases between them. Germline-derived CDR1 and CDR2 are SGHRS and YFSETQ. CDR3 size: 14 residues. The CDR3 here is CASSLNSPGHEQYF. CDR3 DNA sequence: TGCGCCAGCAGCCTCAACTCCCCAGGTCACGAGCAGTACTTC.

J is TRBJ1-1 and V is TRBV6-1; D call uncertain. V was clipped by 0 bases and J by 14 bases, with 16 bases between them. Germline-derived CDR1 and CDR2 are MNHNS and SASEGT. This CDR3 comprises 13 residues. The CDR3 sequence is CASSEALLGTEFF. DNA of the CDR3: TGTGCCAGCAGTGAAGCGCTTCTAGGTACGGAGTTCTTT.

The CDR3 DNA follows: TGTGCAAGTCGCTCCCTTGAGAAGGGGTCCCCCTACGAGCAGTACTTC. Amino acid sequence: CASRSLEKGSPYEQYF. The chain couples TRBV12-2 to TRBJ2-7; TRBD1 reflects the table's D call only, with no check against the DNA. TRBV12-2 is a listed pseudogene. This CDR3 is built from 16 residues.